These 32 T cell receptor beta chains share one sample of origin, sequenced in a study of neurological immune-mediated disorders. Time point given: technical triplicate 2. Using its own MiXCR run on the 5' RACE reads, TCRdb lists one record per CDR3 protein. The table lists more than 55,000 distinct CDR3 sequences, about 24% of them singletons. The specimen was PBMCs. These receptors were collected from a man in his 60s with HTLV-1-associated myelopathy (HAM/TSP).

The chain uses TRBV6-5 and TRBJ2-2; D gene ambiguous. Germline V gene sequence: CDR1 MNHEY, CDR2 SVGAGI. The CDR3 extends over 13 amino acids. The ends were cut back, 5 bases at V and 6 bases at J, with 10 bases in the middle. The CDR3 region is CASSQEHAGELFF. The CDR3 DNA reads TGTGCCAGCAGTCAAGAACACGCCGGGGAGCTGTTTTTT.

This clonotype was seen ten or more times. The CDR3 nucleotides read TGTGCCAGCCGAGGGGCCGACAATGAGCAGTTCTTC. It yields the protein CASRGADNEQFF. The chain employs TRBV6-6 and TRBJ2-1, with D perhaps assigned TRBD1 or TRBD2 (5 bases each). This CDR3 has 12 amino acids. Germline V gives CDR1 MNHNY, CDR2 SVGAGI (reference sequence). Trimming took 8 bases from V and 5 from J, leaving 10 bases between them.

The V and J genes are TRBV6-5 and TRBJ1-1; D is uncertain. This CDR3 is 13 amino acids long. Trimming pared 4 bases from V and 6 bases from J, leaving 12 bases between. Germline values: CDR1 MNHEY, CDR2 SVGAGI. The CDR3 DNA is TGTGCCAGCAGTTCCCCCCGGACGTCTGAAGCTTTCTTT. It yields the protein CASSSPRTSEAFF.

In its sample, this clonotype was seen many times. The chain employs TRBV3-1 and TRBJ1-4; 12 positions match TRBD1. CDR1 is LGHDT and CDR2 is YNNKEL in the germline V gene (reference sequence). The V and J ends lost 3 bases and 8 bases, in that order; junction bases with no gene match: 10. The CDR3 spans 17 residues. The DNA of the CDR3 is TGTGCCAGCAGCCATGGGACAGGGGGCAACGTTGGGGAAAAACTGTTTTTT. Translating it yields CASSHGTGGNVGEKLFF. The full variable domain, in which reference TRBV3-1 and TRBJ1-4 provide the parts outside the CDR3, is DTAVSQTPKYLVTQMGNDKSIKCEQNLGHDTMYWYKQDSKKFLKIMFSYNNKELIINETVPNRFSPKSPDKAHLNLHINSLELGDSAVYFCASSHGTGGNVGEKLFFGSGTQLSVL.

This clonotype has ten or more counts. This CDR3 reads CSAHSQQGGSYEQYF. The CDR3 nucleotides read TGCAGTGCCCACTCCCAGCAGGGGGGTTCCTACGAGCAGTACTTC. The chain is built from TRBV20-1 and TRBJ2-7; TRBD1 might be the D (7 bases). Trimming stripped 6 bases from V and 1 base from J, with 19 bases between. The CDR3 runs to 15 residues. In germline, CDR1 is DFQATT, CDR2 SNEGSKA (reference sequence).

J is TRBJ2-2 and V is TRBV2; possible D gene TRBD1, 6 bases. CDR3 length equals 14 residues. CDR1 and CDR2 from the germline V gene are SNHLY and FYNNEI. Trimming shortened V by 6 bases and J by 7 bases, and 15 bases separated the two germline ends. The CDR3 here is CASSGTRSGGELFF. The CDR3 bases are TGTGCCAGCAGCGGGACACGGAGTGGCGGGGAGCTGTTTTTT.

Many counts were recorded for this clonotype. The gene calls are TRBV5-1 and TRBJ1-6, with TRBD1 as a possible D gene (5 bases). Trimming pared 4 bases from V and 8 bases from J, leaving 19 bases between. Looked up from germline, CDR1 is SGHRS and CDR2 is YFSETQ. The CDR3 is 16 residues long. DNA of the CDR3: TGCGCCAGCAGCCCAAGTCGGGACGGAACATATTCACCCCTCCACTTT. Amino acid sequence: CASSPSRDGTYSPLHF.

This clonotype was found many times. The CDR3 DNA follows: TGCGCCAGCAGCTTAGGACAGGGGGCATATGGCTACACCTTC. This translates into CASSLGQGAYGYTF. This rearrangement joins TRBV5-1 to TRBJ1-2; the match to TRBD1 covers 11 bases. Germline V gives CDR1 SGHRS, CDR2 YFSETQ. V lost 2 bases to trimming and J lost 5 bases; unmatched junction nucleotides: 2. There are 14 residues in the CDR3.

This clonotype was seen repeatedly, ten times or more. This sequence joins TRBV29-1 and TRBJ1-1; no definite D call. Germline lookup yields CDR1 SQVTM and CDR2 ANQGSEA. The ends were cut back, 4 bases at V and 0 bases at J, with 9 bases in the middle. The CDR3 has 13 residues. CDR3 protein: CSVALGLNTEAFF. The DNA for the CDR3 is TGCAGCGTTGCCCTCGGGCTGAACACTGAAGCTTTCTTT.

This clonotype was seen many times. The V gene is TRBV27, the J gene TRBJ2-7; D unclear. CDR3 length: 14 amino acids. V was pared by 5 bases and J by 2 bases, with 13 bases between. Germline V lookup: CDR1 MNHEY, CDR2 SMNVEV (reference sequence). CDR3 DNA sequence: TGTGCCAGCAGTACTTCCCCACAAGCCTACGAGCAGTACTTC. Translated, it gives CASSTSPQAYEQYF.

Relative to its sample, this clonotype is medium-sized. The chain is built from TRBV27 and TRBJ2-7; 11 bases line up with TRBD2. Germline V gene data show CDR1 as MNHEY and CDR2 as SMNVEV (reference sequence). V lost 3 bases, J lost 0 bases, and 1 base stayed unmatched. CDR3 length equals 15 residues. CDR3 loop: CASSFGTSGSYEQYF. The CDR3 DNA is TGTGCCAGCAGTTTTGGGACTAGCGGCTCCTACGAGCAGTACTTC.

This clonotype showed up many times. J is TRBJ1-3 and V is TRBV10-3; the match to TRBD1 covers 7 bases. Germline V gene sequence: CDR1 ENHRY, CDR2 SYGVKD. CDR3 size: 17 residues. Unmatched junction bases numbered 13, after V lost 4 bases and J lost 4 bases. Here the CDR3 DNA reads TGTGCCATCAGTGGCCTACCGGGACAGTTAGCAGGAAACACCATATATTTT. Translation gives CAISGLPGQLAGNTIYF.

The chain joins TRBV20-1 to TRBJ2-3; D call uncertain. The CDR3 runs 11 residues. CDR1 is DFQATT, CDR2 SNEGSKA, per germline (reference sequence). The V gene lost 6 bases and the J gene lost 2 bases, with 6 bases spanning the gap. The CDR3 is CSAPSTDTQYF. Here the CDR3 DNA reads TGCAGTGCCCCCTCCACAGATACGCAGTATTTT.

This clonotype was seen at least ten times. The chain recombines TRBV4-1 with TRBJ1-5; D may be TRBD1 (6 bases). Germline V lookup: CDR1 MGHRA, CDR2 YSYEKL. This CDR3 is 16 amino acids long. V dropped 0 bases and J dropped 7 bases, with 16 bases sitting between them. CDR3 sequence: CASSQDGGQGGQPQHF. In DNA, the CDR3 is TGCGCCAGCAGCCAAGACGGGGGGCAGGGTGGCCAGCCCCAGCATTTT.

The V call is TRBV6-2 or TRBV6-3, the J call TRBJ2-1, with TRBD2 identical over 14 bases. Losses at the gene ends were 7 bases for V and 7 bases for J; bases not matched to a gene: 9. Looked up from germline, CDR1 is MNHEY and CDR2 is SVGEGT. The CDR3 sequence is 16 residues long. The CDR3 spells CASINGLAGGQNEQFF. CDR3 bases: TGTGCCAGCATCAACGGACTAGCGGGAGGTCAGAATGAGCAGTTCTTC.

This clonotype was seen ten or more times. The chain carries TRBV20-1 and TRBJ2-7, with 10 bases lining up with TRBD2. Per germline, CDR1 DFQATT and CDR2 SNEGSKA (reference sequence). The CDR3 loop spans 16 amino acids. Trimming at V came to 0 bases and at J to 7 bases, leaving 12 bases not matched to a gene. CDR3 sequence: CSARDRLAGEAGEQYF. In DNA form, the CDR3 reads TGCAGTGCTAGAGATCGGCTAGCGGGAGAAGCGGGGGAGCAGTACTTC.

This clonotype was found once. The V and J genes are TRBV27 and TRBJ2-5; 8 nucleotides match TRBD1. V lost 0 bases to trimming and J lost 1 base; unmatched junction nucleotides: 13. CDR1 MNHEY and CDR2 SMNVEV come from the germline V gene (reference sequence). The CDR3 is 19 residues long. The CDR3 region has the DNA TGTGCCAGCAGTTTATCGGGGGCAGGGGGCGATAGGGGCCAAGAGACCCAGTACTTC. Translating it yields CASSLSGAGGDRGQETQYF.

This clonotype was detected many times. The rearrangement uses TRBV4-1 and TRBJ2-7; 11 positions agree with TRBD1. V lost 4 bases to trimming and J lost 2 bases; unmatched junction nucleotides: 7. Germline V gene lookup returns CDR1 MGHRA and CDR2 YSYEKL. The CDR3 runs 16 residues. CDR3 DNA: TGCGCCAGCAGCCGCGGAAGGGGACAGGGGGCCTACGAGCAGTACTTC. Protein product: CASSRGRGQGAYEQYF.

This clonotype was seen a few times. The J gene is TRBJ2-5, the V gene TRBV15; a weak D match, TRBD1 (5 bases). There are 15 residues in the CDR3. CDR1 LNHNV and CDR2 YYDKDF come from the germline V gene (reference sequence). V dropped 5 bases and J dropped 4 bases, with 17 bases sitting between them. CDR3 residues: CATSLHRGTGETQYF. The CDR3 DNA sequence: TGTGCCACCAGCCTCCATAGGGGAACGGGAGAGACCCAGTACTTC.

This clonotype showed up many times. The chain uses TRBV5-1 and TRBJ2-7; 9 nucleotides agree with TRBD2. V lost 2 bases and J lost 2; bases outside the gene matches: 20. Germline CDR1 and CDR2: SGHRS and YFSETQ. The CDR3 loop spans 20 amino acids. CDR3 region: CASSFGPTSGYTPRAYEQYF. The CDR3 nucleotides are TGCGCCAGCAGCTTCGGACCGACTAGCGGTTATACCCCTAGAGCCTACGAGCAGTACTTC.

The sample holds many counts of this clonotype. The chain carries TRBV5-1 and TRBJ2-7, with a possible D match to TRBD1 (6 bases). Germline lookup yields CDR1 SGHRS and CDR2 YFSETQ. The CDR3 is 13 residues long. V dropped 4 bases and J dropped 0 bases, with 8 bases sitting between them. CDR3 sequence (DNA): TGCGCCAGCAGCATGGACAGCTCCTACGAGCAGTACTTC. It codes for CASSMDSSYEQYF.

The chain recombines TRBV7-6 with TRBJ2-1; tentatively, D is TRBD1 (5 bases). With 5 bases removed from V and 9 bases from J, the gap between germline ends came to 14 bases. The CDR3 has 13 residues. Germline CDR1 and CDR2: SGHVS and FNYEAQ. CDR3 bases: TGTGCCAGCAGCCAGGGCCCCATTACTGAGCAGTTCTTC. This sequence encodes CASSQGPITEQFF.

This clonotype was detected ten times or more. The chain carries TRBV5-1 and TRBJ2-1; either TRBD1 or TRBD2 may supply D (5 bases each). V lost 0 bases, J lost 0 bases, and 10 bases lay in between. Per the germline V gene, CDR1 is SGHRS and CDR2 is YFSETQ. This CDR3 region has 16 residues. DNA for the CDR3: TGCGCCAGCAGCTTGGATGGGGGAAGCTCCTACAATGAGCAGTTCTTC. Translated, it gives CASSLDGGSSYNEQFF.

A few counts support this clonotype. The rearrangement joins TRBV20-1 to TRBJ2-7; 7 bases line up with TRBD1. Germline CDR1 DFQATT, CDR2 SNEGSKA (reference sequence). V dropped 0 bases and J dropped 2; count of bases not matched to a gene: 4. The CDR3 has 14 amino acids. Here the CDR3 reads CSAREDRTAYEQYF. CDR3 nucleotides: TGCAGTGCTAGAGAGGACAGGACCGCCTACGAGCAGTACTTC.

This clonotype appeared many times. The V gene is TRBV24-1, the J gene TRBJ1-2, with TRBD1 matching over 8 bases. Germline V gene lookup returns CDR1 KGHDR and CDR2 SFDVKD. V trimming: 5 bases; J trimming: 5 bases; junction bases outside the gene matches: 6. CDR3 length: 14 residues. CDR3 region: CATSATTGVYGYTF. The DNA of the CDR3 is TGTGCCACCAGTGCCACGACAGGGGTTTATGGCTACACCTTC.

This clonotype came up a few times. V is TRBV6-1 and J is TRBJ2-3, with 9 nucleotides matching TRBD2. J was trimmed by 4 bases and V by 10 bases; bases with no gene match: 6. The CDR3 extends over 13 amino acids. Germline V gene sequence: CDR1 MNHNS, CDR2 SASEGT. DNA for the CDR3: TGTGCCATCCACATAGCGGGAGCAGATACGCAGTATTTT. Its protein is CAIHIAGADTQYF.

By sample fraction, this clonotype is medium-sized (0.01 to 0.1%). The CDR3 is CSARDGVGGTIYEQYF. CDR3 nucleotides: TGCAGTGCTAGAGATGGGGTGGGGGGAACCATTTACGAGCAGTACTTC. The rearrangement links TRBV20-1 to TRBJ2-7, with D perhaps matching TRBD2 (6 bases). Trimming removed 0 bases from V and 4 bases from J, with 19 bases in between. CDR3 size: 16 residues. The germline CDR1 and CDR2 sequences are DFQATT and SNEGSKA (reference sequence).

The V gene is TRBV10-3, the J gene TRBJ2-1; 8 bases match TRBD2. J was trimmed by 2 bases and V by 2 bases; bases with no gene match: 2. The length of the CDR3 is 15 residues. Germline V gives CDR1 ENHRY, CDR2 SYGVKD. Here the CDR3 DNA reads TGTGCCATCAGTGAGACTAGCGGAGCCTACAATGAGCAGTTCTTC. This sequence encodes CAISETSGAYNEQFF.

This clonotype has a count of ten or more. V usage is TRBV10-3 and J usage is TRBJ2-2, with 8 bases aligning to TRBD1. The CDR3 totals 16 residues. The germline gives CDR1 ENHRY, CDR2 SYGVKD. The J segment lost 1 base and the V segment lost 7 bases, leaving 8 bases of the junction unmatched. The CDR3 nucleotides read TGTGCCATCACTCAAACCGGGACAGGGAACACCGGGGAGCTGTTTTTT. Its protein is CAITQTGTGNTGELFF.

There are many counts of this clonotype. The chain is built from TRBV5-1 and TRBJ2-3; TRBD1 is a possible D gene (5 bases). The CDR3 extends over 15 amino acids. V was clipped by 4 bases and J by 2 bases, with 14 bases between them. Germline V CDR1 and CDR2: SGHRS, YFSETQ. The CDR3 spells CASSLQGQPTDTQYF. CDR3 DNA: TGCGCCAGCAGCCTGCAGGGTCAGCCCACAGATACGCAGTATTTT.

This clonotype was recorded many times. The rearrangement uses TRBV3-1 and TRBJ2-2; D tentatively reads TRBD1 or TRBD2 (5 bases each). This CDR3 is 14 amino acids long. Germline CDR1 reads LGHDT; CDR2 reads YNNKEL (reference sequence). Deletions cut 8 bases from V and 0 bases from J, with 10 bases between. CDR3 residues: CASGTGPNTGELFF. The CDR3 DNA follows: TGTGCCAGCGGTACGGGACCGAACACCGGGGAGCTGTTTTTT.

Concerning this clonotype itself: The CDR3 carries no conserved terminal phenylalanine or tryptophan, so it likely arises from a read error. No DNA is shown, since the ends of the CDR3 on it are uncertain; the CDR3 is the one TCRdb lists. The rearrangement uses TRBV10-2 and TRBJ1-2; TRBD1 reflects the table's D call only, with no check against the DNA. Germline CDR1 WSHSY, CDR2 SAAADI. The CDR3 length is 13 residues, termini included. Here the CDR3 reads CASSESGSGPGTS.